Below are 8 T cell receptor beta chains sequenced from a single sample in a study of blood T cell repertoires in COVID-19. Sequencing used immunoSEQ multiplex PCR; TCRdb keeps in-frame clones, though not all of them. The repertoire has some 350,000 clones, approximately 91% of them found once; the top ten carry about 7%. The sequencing input was peripheral blood. Receptors originate from a woman in her 70s with COVID-19, enrolled during active disease.

Remarks on this clone: Distinct nucleotide sequences in the sample also encode this CDR3. The chain joins TRBV27 to TRBJ1-5; 7 bases fit TRBD1. The V gene end was trimmed by 3 bases and the J gene end by 2 bases; junction bases not matched to a gene: 1. Germline V gene lookup returns CDR1 MNHEY and CDR2 SMNVEV (reference sequence). The CDR3 totals 14 residues. The CDR3 here is CASSFRGGNQPQHF. The CDR3 nucleotides are TGTGCCAGCAGTTTCAGGGGGGGCAATCAGCCCCAGCATTTT.

A few counts support this clone. The J gene is TRBJ2-7, the V gene TRBV7-6, with TRBD2 identical over 13 bases. CDR3 length equals 19 residues. The V gene's germline CDR1 is SGHVS and CDR2 FNYEAQ. The V gene end was trimmed by 1 base and the J gene end by 2 bases; junction bases not matched to a gene: 11. The CDR3 nucleotides read TGTGCCAGCAGCTTAGGCCCTGGTGGACTAGCGGGGGATACCTACGAGCAGTACTTC. It yields the protein CASSLGPGGLAGDTYEQYF.

The chain recombines TRBV5-1 with TRBJ1-2, with TRBD1 matching over 10 bases. V lost 5 bases and J lost 5; bases outside the gene matches: 6. Germline V gives CDR1 SGHRS, CDR2 YFSETQ. CDR3 size: 14 residues. For the CDR3, the DNA is TGCGCCAGCAGGACCGGGACAGGGGTTTATGGCTACACCTTC. Its translation: CASRTGTGVYGYTF.

This chain joins TRBV18 and TRBJ1-2, with 7 bases identical to TRBD1. The V segment lost 2 bases and the J segment 7 bases; nucleotides outside the gene matches: 10. This CDR3 has 15 amino acids. Germline CDR1 and CDR2: KGHSH and LQKENI. CDR3 amino acids: CASSPEAGTERGYTF. In nucleotides, the CDR3 is TGTGCCAGCTCACCAGAGGCCGGGACAGAACGTGGCTACACCTTC.

A single count supports this clone. V usage is TRBV5-1 and J usage is TRBJ2-5, with TRBD2 matching 7 bases. Germline V gene data show CDR1 as SGHRS and CDR2 as YFSETQ. V gave up 6 bases and J gave up 2 bases; unmatched junction bases: 10. This CDR3 is 15 amino acids long. This CDR3 is CASTVGPSGQETQYF. The CDR3 nucleotides read TGCGCCAGCACCGTCGGGCCTAGCGGTCAAGAGACCCAGTACTTC. Variable domain in full (rest from reference TRBV5-1 and TRBJ2-5): KAGVTQTPRYLIKTRGQQVTLSCSPISGHRSVSWYQQTPGQGLQFLFEYFSETQRNKGNFPGRFSGRQFSNSRSEMNVSTLELGDSALYLCASTVGPSGQETQYFGPGTRLLVL.

V usage is TRBV2 and J usage is TRBJ1-6; TRBD1 might be the D (5 bases). The germline gives CDR1 SNHLY, CDR2 FYNNEI. The CDR3 runs 13 residues. Trimming removed 11 bases from V and 10 bases from J, with 18 bases in between. The CDR3 sequence: CAGGGQQKSPLHF. In DNA, the CDR3 is TGTGCCGGGGGAGGCCAACAAAAGTCACCCCTCCACTTT.

This clone was seen only once. The chain employs TRBV2 and TRBJ2-1, with TRBD2 matching over 7 bases. There are 14 residues in the CDR3. Germline loops: CDR1 SNHLY, CDR2 FYNNEI. Unmatched junction bases numbered 12, after V lost 7 bases and J lost 9 bases. CDR3 in amino acids: CASTGTGASGEQFF. CDR3 coding DNA: TGTGCCAGCACAGGGACCGGGGCTAGCGGTGAGCAGTTCTTC.

The rearrangement links TRBV7-2 to TRBJ2-7, with D possibly matching TRBD2 (5 bases). This CDR3 has 15 amino acids. CDR1 is SGHTA and CDR2 is FQGNSA in the germline V gene. V was trimmed by 3 bases and J by 0 bases, leaving 12 bases between them. The CDR3 DNA reads as TGTGCCAGCAGCTTTTCGGTCGGGGACTCCTACGAGCAGTACTTC. Its translation: CASSFSVGDSYEQYF.